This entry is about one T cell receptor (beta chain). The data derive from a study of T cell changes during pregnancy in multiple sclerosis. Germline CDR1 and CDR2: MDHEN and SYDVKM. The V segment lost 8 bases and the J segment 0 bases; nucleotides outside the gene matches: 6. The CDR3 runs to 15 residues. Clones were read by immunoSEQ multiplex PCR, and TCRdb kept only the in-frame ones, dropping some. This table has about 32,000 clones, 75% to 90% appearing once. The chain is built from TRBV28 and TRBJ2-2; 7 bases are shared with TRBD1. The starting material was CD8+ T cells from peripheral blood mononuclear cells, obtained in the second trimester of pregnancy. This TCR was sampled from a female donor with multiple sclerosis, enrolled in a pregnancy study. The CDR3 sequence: CASCTGTANTGELFF. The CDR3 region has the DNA TGTGCCAGCTGTACCGGGACAGCGAACACCGGGGAGCTGTTTTTT.